A single sample gave rise to the 32 T cell receptor beta chains below, sequenced in a study of blood T cell repertoires in COVID-19. This table comes from immunoSEQ multiplex PCR, and its TCRdb copy is limited to in-frame clones, with some not included. The data hold about 170,000 clones, with around 84% observed a single time. Sequencing was done on a sample of peripheral blood. These receptors all stem from a man aged 45-65 years with active or convalescent COVID-19.

The rearrangement uses TRBV6-5 and TRBJ2-7; 8 positions agree with TRBD2. Unmatched junction bases numbered 8, after V lost 7 bases and J lost 0 bases. This CDR3 is 15 amino acids long. Germline V gives CDR1 MNHEY, CDR2 SVGAGI. The CDR3 DNA reads TGTGCCAGCACCAGGACTAGCCGGAACTCCTACGAGCAGTACTTC. Translated, it gives CASTRTSRNSYEQYF.

The V and J genes are TRBV6-5 and TRBJ2-1, with a weak D call TRBD2 (7 bases). CDR3 size: 13 residues. The V end lost 6 bases, the J end lost 5 bases, and 11 bases lay between the germline ends. Germline-derived CDR1 and CDR2 are MNHEY and SVGAGI. Here the CDR3 DNA reads TGTGCCAGCAGGACGGGGGGCGACAATGAGCAGTTCTTC. Translated, it gives CASRTGGDNEQFF.

The CDR3 DNA reads TGTGCCAGCAGTTACCAACGACACAACTACGAGCAGTACTTC. This codes for CASSYQRHNYEQYF. The V and J genes are TRBV6-5 and TRBJ2-7; D call uncertain. The germline V gene has CDR1 MNHEY and CDR2 SVGAGI. CDR3 length equals 14 residues. V was pared by 2 bases and J by 3 bases, with 11 bases between.

This clone was observed once. The J gene is TRBJ1-2, the V gene TRBV6-2 or TRBV6-3; 10 positions agree with TRBD1. Trimming removed 5 bases from V and 3 bases from J; junction bases left unmatched: 3. CDR1 MNHEY and CDR2 SVGEGT come from the germline V gene. This CDR3 has 14 residues. The CDR3 coding sequence is TGTGCCAGCAGTGAGGACAGGGGGGACTATGGCTACACCTTC. It encodes CASSEDRGDYGYTF.

The rearrangement links TRBV14 to TRBJ1-2, with D perhaps TRBD1 (5 bases). This CDR3 is 14 amino acids long. Trimming took 1 base from V and 0 from J, leaving 6 bases between them. Per the germline V gene, CDR1 is SGHDN and CDR2 is FVKESK. The CDR3 sequence: CASSQGTPNYGYTF. CDR3 coding DNA: TGTGCCAGCAGCCAAGGGACACCTAACTATGGCTACACCTTC. Variable domain in full (rest from reference TRBV14 and TRBJ1-2): EAGVTQFPSHSVIEKGQTVTLRCDPISGHDNLYWYRRVMGKEIKFLLHFVKESKQDESGMPNNRFLAERTGGTYSTLKVQPAELEDSGVYFCASSQGTPNYGYTFGSGTRLTVV.

The chain combines TRBV5-8 with TRBJ1-2; 9 bases match TRBD1. Looked up from germline, CDR1 is SGHTS and CDR2 is YDEGEE. This CDR3 is built from 13 residues. The V segment lost 5 bases and the J segment 5 bases; nucleotides outside the gene matches: 4. CDR3 in amino acids: CASRRTGAYGYTF. CDR3 nucleotide sequence: TGTGCCAGCAGACGGACAGGGGCATATGGCTACACCTTC.

J is TRBJ2-5 and V is TRBV7-2, with 10 bases that match TRBD2. Trimming removed 2 bases from V and 5 bases from J; junction bases left unmatched: 8. The CDR3 extends over 16 amino acids. The germline CDR1 and CDR2 sequences are SGHTA and FQGNSA. The CDR3 loop reads CASSLRSGRAGETQYF. The CDR3 DNA reads TGTGCCAGCAGCTTACGAAGCGGGAGGGCCGGGGAGACCCAGTACTTC.

The chain couples TRBV11-3 to TRBJ2-5, with 8 bases lining up with TRBD1. In germline, CDR1 is SGHNT, CDR2 YENEEA. V gave up 2 bases and J gave up 4 bases; unmatched junction bases: 3. The CDR3 consists of 14 residues. The CDR3 nucleotides are TGTGCCAGCAGCTTAAGGACAGGGCCAGAGACCCAGTACTTC. It encodes CASSLRTGPETQYF.

This sequence joins TRBV19 and TRBJ1-6; D may be TRBD1 (5 bases). Germline loops: CDR1 LNHDA, CDR2 SQIVND (reference sequence). With 1 base removed from V and 3 bases from J, the gap between germline ends came to 7 bases. CDR3 length: 15 residues. Here the CDR3 reads CASSIAQGYNSPLHF. In nucleotides, the CDR3 is TGTGCCAGTAGTATAGCCCAGGGCTATAATTCACCCCTCCACTTT.

Concerning this clone: The junction departs from germline at one end; a sequencing error may be responsible. V usage is TRBV2 and J usage is TRBJ1-2, with 7 positions matching TRBD1. The CDR3 is 12 residues long. Germline V gives CDR1 SNHLY, CDR2 FYNNEI. The CDR3 nucleotides read TGTGCCAGCGGACAAGTCGGGCGGGACAGATCATTC. This gives the protein CASGQVGRDRSF.

The V call is TRBV11-3, the J call TRBJ2-5, with 16 bases that match TRBD2. With 5 bases clipped from V and 5 bases from J, the junction kept 8 bases outside the gene matches. This CDR3 spans 17 amino acids. CDR1 and CDR2 from the germline V gene are SGHNT and YENEEA. The CDR3 nucleotides are TGTGCCAGCAGCCTAGGGACTAGCGGGGGGGCTTACGAGACCCAGTACTTC. Translation gives CASSLGTSGGAYETQYF.

The V gene is TRBV19, the J gene TRBJ1-1, with D perhaps TRBD1 (5 bases). CDR1 and CDR2 (germline): LNHDA, SQIVND (reference sequence). With 3 bases removed from V and 4 bases from J, the gap between germline ends came to 12 bases. The CDR3 sequence is 14 residues long. The CDR3 region is CASSIRGEGTEAFF. The CDR3 nucleotides read TGTGCCAGTAGTATTCGGGGGGAAGGCACTGAAGCTTTCTTT.

As to this clone: An end of the junction differs from the germline gene, which may be a read error. V gene TRBV28 combines with J gene TRBJ2-7; 7 nucleotides match TRBD2. The CDR3 runs 16 residues. Germline V CDR1 and CDR2: MDHEN, SYDVKM. Written as DNA, the CDR3 is TGTGCCAGCAGTTACCCTTGGGGCGGGAGCTCCCACGAGCAGTACTTC. This sequence encodes CASSYPWGGSSHEQYF.

The J gene is TRBJ2-5, the V gene TRBV29-1; 7 positions agree with TRBD1. V trimming: 3 bases; J trimming: 5 bases; junction bases outside the gene matches: 12. The germline V gene has CDR1 SQVTM and CDR2 ANQGSEA. CDR3 length equals 15 residues. The CDR3 region has the DNA TGCAGCGTTGATCGCTCCGGGACAGAGGGGGAGACCCAGTACTTC. Translation: CSVDRSGTEGETQYF.

V and J are TRBV5-1 and TRBJ2-3; tentatively, D is TRBD1 (6 bases). This CDR3 comprises 15 residues. Between the trimmed V and J ends, which lost 0 bases and 2 bases, there was a span of 10 bases. From germline, CDR1 is SGHRS and CDR2 YFSETQ. The chain's CDR3 is CASSLGTDLTDTQYF. CDR3 nucleotide sequence: TGCGCCAGCAGCTTGGGGACAGACCTCACAGATACGCAGTATTTT.

The chain links TRBV11-1 to TRBJ1-1; D remains ambiguous. The germline V and J ends were trimmed by 4 bases and 0 bases, with 6 bases remaining between them. The CDR3 length is 13 residues. The germline V gene encodes CDR1 SGHAT and CDR2 FQDESV (reference sequence). The DNA of the CDR3 is TGTGCCAGCAGCTCAATTTTGAACACTGAAGCTTTCTTT. Protein sequence: CASSSILNTEAFF.

V gene TRBV24-1 combines with J gene TRBJ1-5, with 7 nucleotides matching TRBD1. This CDR3 contains 15 residues. Unmatched junction bases numbered 10, after V lost 7 bases and J lost 5 bases. Germline-derived CDR1 and CDR2 are KGHDR and SFDVKD. The CDR3 sequence: CATSADGTAYQPQHF. CDR3 bases: TGTGCCACCAGCGCTGACGGGACAGCTTATCAGCCCCAGCATTTT.

This clone appeared a few times. This rearrangement joins TRBV7-5 to TRBJ2-7; the D call in the table, TRBD2, was not verified against the DNA. TRBV7-5 is a listed pseudogene. The CDR3 totals 17 residues. This chain's CDR3 is CARSLTQGPGTHYEQYF. The CDR3 nucleotides are TGTGCCAGAAGCTTAACTCAAGGGCCCGGGACTCACTACGAGCAGTACTTC.

The J gene is TRBJ2-7, the V gene TRBV4-2, with TRBD2 identical over 7 bases. The V and J ends lost 1 base and 0 bases, in that order; junction bases with no gene match: 3. The CDR3 length is 15 residues. The germline gives CDR1 LGHNA, CDR2 YNFKEQ. CDR3 sequence (DNA): TGTGCCAGCAGCCAAGTGGGGGGGGTCTCCTACGAGCAGTACTTC. Amino acids: CASSQVGGVSYEQYF.

V gene TRBV11-3 combines with J gene TRBJ2-5; TRBD1 matches at 8 bases. Germline V gene sequence: CDR1 SGHNT, CDR2 YENEEA. Germline trimming cut 6 bases from V and 5 bases from J; bases unmatched to any gene: 5. This CDR3 comprises 13 residues. DNA of the CDR3: TGTGCCAGCAGTCGTGGACAGGGCGAGACCCAGTACTTC. Protein: CASSRGQGETQYF.

For this clone: One end of the junction fails to match germline, which may point to a read error. The J gene is TRBJ1-1, the V gene TRBV7-7; D not certain. CDR3 length equals 13 residues. Germline V lookup: CDR1 SSHAT, CDR2 FNYEAQ (reference sequence). CDR3 nucleotide sequence: TGTGCTAGCAGCTTAGCCATTAACACTGAAGCTTTCTTT. The encoded protein is CASSLAINTEAFF.

This clone was recorded once. The chain recombines TRBV4-3 with TRBJ1-2, with 10 positions matching TRBD1. The J segment lost 4 bases and the V segment lost 1 base, leaving 0 bases of the junction unmatched. From germline, CDR1 is LGHNA and CDR2 YSLEER. The CDR3 covers 14 residues. In nucleotides, the CDR3 is TGCGCCAGCAGCCAAGGGACAGGGGGCTATGGCTACACCTTC. Translated, it gives CASSQGTGGYGYTF.

This chain joins TRBV20-1 and TRBJ2-1, with 12 bases fitting TRBD2. The CDR3 is made up of 14 amino acids. After removal of 3 bases from V and 12 bases from J, the junction contained 9 bases not matched to a gene. Germline CDR1 DFQATT, CDR2 SNEGSKA (reference sequence). CDR3 bases: TGCAGTGCTAGTTATACTAGCGGGGGGTCCCGGCAGTTCTTC. This encodes CSASYTSGGSRQFF.

V and J are TRBV3-1 (or the pseudogene TRBV3-2) and TRBJ2-3, with a possible D match to TRBD2 (6 bases). Trimming took 4 bases from V and 1 from J, leaving 12 bases between them. CDR3 length: 15 amino acids. Germline V gives CDR1 LGHDT, CDR2 YNNKEL (reference sequence). CDR3 DNA: TGTGCCAGCAGCCTATGGCGGGGACGCACAGATACGCAGTATTTT. Translation gives CASSLWRGRTDTQYF.

This clone was detected once. The V gene is TRBV4-3, the J gene TRBJ1-3; a possible D gene is TRBD1 (5 bases). V gave up 0 bases and J gave up 7 bases, with 16 bases separating them. Germline CDR1 is LGHNA and CDR2 is YSLEER. This CDR3 has 16 residues. The CDR3 reads CASSQDISQGRNTIYF. CDR3 coding DNA: TGCGCCAGCAGCCAAGATATCAGTCAGGGTAGGAACACCATATATTTT.

The chain carries TRBV25-1 and TRBJ2-3, with TRBD2 matching 16 bases. This CDR3 comprises 14 residues. The V and J ends lost 6 bases and 6 bases, in that order; junction bases with no gene match: 0. Germline CDR1 MGHDK, CDR2 SYGVNS. CDR3 in amino acids: CASRGLAGGDTQYF. In DNA form, the CDR3 reads TGTGCCAGCAGGGGACTAGCGGGAGGGGATACGCAGTATTTT. Complete variable domain (other parts from reference TRBV25-1 and TRBJ2-3): EADIYQTPRYLVIGTGKKITLECSQTMGHDKMYWYQQDPGMELHLIHYSYGVNSTEKGDLSSESTVSRIRTEHFPLTLESARPSHTSQYLCASRGLAGGDTQYFGPGTRLTVL.

This rearrangement joins TRBV10-3 to TRBJ1-5, with D possibly TRBD1 on 5 matching bases. CDR1 is ENHRY, CDR2 SYGVKD, per germline. Deletions cut 8 bases from V and 4 bases from J, with 18 bases between. This CDR3 spans 15 amino acids. CDR3 region: CAISRDRGGNQPQHF. In DNA form, the CDR3 reads TGTGCCATCTCCAGGGATCGGGGGGGGAATCAGCCCCAGCATTTT.

The rearrangement joins TRBV19 to TRBJ2-2; D may be TRBD2 (5 bases). The CDR3 loop spans 14 amino acids. Germline lookup yields CDR1 LNHDA and CDR2 SQIVND (reference sequence). V lost 1 base and J 3 bases, leaving 6 bases between the germline ends. The CDR3 sequence is CASSIGADTGELFF. In DNA, the CDR3 is TGTGCCAGTAGTATAGGAGCGGACACCGGGGAGCTGTTTTTT.

This chain uses TRBV4-3 with TRBJ1-1; unclear D gene. The CDR3 covers 15 residues. V was shortened by 2 bases and J by 0 bases, with 10 bases between the two germline ends. The germline V gene encodes CDR1 LGHNA and CDR2 YSLEER. CDR3 region: CASSQSPGMNTEAFF. DNA for the CDR3: TGCGCCAGCAGCCAATCCCCTGGCATGAACACTGAAGCTTTCTTT.

V and J are TRBV25-1 and TRBJ2-2; 9 bases match TRBD1. The CDR3 spans 16 residues. J was trimmed by 5 bases and V by 0 bases; bases with no gene match: 4. The germline V gene encodes CDR1 MGHDK and CDR2 SYGVNS. CDR3 coding DNA: TGTGCCAGCAGTGAATATAGACAGGGGGGAACCGGGGAGCTGTTTTTT. Its translation: CASSEYRQGGTGELFF.

CDR3 amino acids: CASSLSAGGLNTEAFF. DNA of the CDR3: TGTGCCAGCAGCTTAAGCGCAGGGGGCCTGAACACTGAAGCTTTCTTT. The V and J genes are TRBV7-6 and TRBJ1-1; 8 nucleotides match TRBD1. This CDR3 is 16 amino acids long. Germline V gene lookup returns CDR1 SGHVS and CDR2 FNYEAQ. Trimming removed 2 bases from V and 0 bases from J; junction bases left unmatched: 5.

The chain links TRBV28 to TRBJ2-1; possibly TRBD1 for D (6 bases). Looked up from germline, CDR1 is MDHEN and CDR2 is SYDVKM. V gave up 2 bases and J gave up 4 bases, with 6 bases separating them. CDR3 length: 13 residues. The CDR3 sequence: CASSLTGYNEQFF. For the CDR3, the DNA is TGTGCCAGCAGTTTAACAGGGTACAATGAGCAGTTCTTC.